These 26 T cell receptor beta chains originate from one sample sequenced in a study of blood T cell repertoires in COVID-19. Repertoires were generated with immunoSEQ multiplex PCR, while TCRdb's copy carries only in-frame clones and drops some. This table has hundreds of thousands of clones, 75% to 90% appearing once. The sample taken for sequencing was PBMCs or T cells enriched from blood (not recorded which). The receptor set was obtained from a young man who had recovered from COVID-19.

The rearrangement links TRBV7-6 to TRBJ2-7; TRBD1 agrees at 7 bases. Germline V gene lookup returns CDR1 SGHVS and CDR2 FNYEAQ. The CDR3 is 16 residues long. With 6 bases clipped from V and 5 bases from J, the junction kept 16 bases outside the gene matches. CDR3 amino acids: CASRPSEETGYHEQYF. Here the CDR3 DNA reads TGTGCCAGCAGACCGTCGGAGGAGACAGGGTATCACGAGCAGTACTTC.

The chain couples TRBV28 to TRBJ2-5, with TRBD2 matching 8 bases. Trimming took 6 bases from V and 5 from J; bases not matched to a gene: 8. Germline loops: CDR1 MDHEN, CDR2 SYDVKM. The CDR3 covers 14 residues. CDR3 amino acids: CASSSSAGDETQYF. The CDR3 DNA sequence: TGTGCCAGCAGCTCATCAGCGGGAGATGAGACCCAGTACTTC.

V is TRBV9 and J is TRBJ1-1; no clear D gene. Trimming took off 2 bases at V and 2 bases at J, with 7 bases between the two ends. The V gene's germline CDR1 is SGDLS and CDR2 YYNGEE. This CDR3 has 13 residues. The CDR3 here is CASSVNLNTEAFF. CDR3 bases: TGTGCCAGCAGCGTCAACCTAAACACTGAAGCTTTCTTT.

The rearrangement joins TRBV19 to TRBJ1-5; 7 bases are a match to TRBD1. This CDR3 has 16 residues. J lost 0 bases, V lost 6 bases, and 8 bases had no gene match. The germline gives CDR1 LNHDA, CDR2 SQIVND (reference sequence). The CDR3 sequence: CASRTGQRYSNQPQHF. The CDR3 nucleotides read TGTGCCAGTAGAACGGGACAGCGATATAGCAATCAGCCCCAGCATTTT.

The chain joins TRBV2 to TRBJ2-1; tentative D call: TRBD1 (6 bases). The CDR3 runs 15 residues. V gave up 6 bases and J gave up 0 bases, with 12 bases separating them. CDR1 and CDR2 from the germline V gene are SNHLY and FYNNEI. The CDR3 loop reads CASSRTESSYNEQFF. CDR3 DNA sequence: TGTGCCAGCAGCCGGACAGAGAGCTCCTACAATGAGCAGTTCTTC. The full variable domain, with the rest looked up from reference TRBV2 and TRBJ2-1, is EPEVTQTPSHQVTQMGQEVILRCVPISNHLYFYWYRQILGQKVEFLVSFYNNEISEKSEIFDDQFSVERPDGSNFTLKIRSTKLEDSAMYFCASSRTESSYNEQFFGPGTRLTVL.

The genes are TRBV7-8 and TRBJ1-2, with D maybe TRBD1 (5 bases). The CDR3 runs to 13 residues. Germline V gene lookup returns CDR1 SGHVS and CDR2 FQNEAQ. With 1 base removed from V and 3 bases from J, the gap between germline ends came to 6 bases. In nucleotides, the CDR3 is TGTGCCAGCAGCTTAGGGGGCCACTATGGCTACACCTTC. It translates to CASSLGGHYGYTF.

The J gene is TRBJ2-3, the V gene TRBV9, with D perhaps matching TRBD2 (6 bases). The ends were cut back, 3 bases at V and 0 bases at J, with 8 bases in the middle. Germline-derived CDR1 and CDR2 are SGDLS and YYNGEE. The CDR3 contains 14 residues. The chain's CDR3 is CASSERVSTDTQYF. The CDR3 DNA reads TGTGCCAGCAGCGAGCGGGTTAGCACAGATACGCAGTATTTT. The complete variable domain, with remaining parts taken from reference TRBV9 and TRBJ2-3, reads DSGVTQTPKHLITATGQRVTLRCSPRSGDLSVYWYQQSLDQGLQFLIQYYNGEERAKGNILERFSAQQFPDLHSELNLSSLELGDSALYFCASSERVSTDTQYFGPGTRLTVL.

CDR3 residues: CASSPSGGAGNEQFF. CDR3 DNA sequence: TGTGCCAGCTCCCCAAGCGGGGGGGCCGGGAATGAGCAGTTCTTC. The chain employs TRBV18 and TRBJ2-1; 10 nucleotides match TRBD2. This CDR3 comprises 15 residues. Germline assignment: CDR1 KGHSH and CDR2 LQKENI. V shed 6 bases, J shed 7 bases, and the junction held 9 bases outside the gene matches.

This CDR3 reads CASSTVLRQGADTEAFF. The CDR3 nucleotides are TGTGCCAGTAGTACCGTACTCCGACAGGGGGCGGACACTGAAGCTTTCTTT. The chain links TRBV19 to TRBJ1-1; TRBD1 matches at 10 bases. Germline assignment: CDR1 LNHDA and CDR2 SQIVND (reference sequence). This CDR3 has 17 residues. Losses at the gene ends were 4 bases for V and 3 bases for J; bases not matched to a gene: 11.

This chain links TRBV29-1 with TRBJ1-1, with D maybe TRBD1 (5 bases). This CDR3 has 13 amino acids. V was clipped by 7 bases and J by 5 bases, with 17 bases between them. CDR1 and CDR2 (germline): SQVTM, ANQGSEA. The CDR3 bases are TGCAGCGCCTGGGGGGACGTTAGGACTGAAGCTTTCTTT. Translation gives CSAWGDVRTEAFF.

The rearrangement joins TRBV4-3 to TRBJ2-1; D is perhaps TRBD2 (6 bases). CDR3 length: 14 residues. The germline V and J ends were trimmed by 5 bases and 2 bases, with 10 bases remaining between them. Germline V gives CDR1 LGHNA, CDR2 YSLEER. The CDR3, as DNA: TGCGCCAGCAGCAGGAGGGGCACCTACAATGAGCAGTTCTTC. It is translated as CASSRRGTYNEQFF.

V gene TRBV2 combines with J gene TRBJ2-6; D gene ambiguous. The CDR3 consists of 17 residues. Germline V gene data show CDR1 as SNHLY and CDR2 as FYNNEI. V lost 6 bases to trimming and J lost 0 bases, with 15 bases between them. CDR3 region: CASRWQALSSGANVLTF. The CDR3 DNA reads as TGTGCCAGCAGGTGGCAGGCGCTATCCTCTGGGGCCAACGTCCTGACTTTC.

This sequence joins TRBV6-1 and TRBJ1-2; 8 bases are a match to TRBD1. Germline V gene data show CDR1 as MNHNS and CDR2 as SASEGT. Losses at the gene ends were 2 bases for V and 2 bases for J; bases not matched to a gene: 16. This CDR3 has 19 residues. CDR3 amino acids: CASSELVFQGARGNYGYTF. CDR3 nucleotides: TGTGCCAGCAGTGAACTAGTCTTCCAGGGGGCGCGAGGAAACTATGGCTACACCTTC.

The J gene is TRBJ2-5, the V gene TRBV6-5, with 9 positions matching TRBD1. The V and J ends lost 10 bases and 1 base, in that order; junction bases with no gene match: 10. The CDR3 is 15 residues long. Germline V CDR1 and CDR2: MNHEY, SVGAGI. The CDR3 DNA reads TGTGCCACCGGGGCTCTGACAGGGGGCCAAGAGACCCAGTACTTC. This sequence encodes CATGALTGGQETQYF.

The CDR3 DNA follows: TGTGCCAGTAGTCTCTTGGTAGCCACAGATACGCAGTATTTT. It encodes CASSLLVATDTQYF. This chain links TRBV19 with TRBJ2-3; D is ambiguous. Germline V lookup: CDR1 LNHDA, CDR2 SQIVND (reference sequence). CDR3 size: 14 residues. V lost 5 bases, J lost 2 bases, and 11 bases lay in between. Full variable domain (outside the CDR3, taken from reference TRBV19 and TRBJ2-3): DGGITQSPKYLFRKEGQNVTLSCEQNLNHDAMYWYRQDPGQGLRLIYYSQIVNDFQKGDIAEGYSVSREKKESFPLTVTSAQKNPTAFYLCASSLLVATDTQYFGPGTRLTVL.

The V call is TRBV28, the J call TRBJ1-2; 7 bases line up with TRBD1. V lost 5 bases and J lost 6; bases outside the gene matches: 12. The CDR3 spans 15 residues. Germline V gene sequence: CDR1 MDHEN, CDR2 SYDVKM. Written as DNA, the CDR3 is TGTGCCAGCAGTCTCAAACTCGACAGGGTCCATGGCTACACCTTC. It codes for CASSLKLDRVHGYTF.

This clone was counted once. The chain combines TRBV18 with TRBJ1-5; 7 nucleotides match TRBD1. There are 15 residues in the CDR3. With V trimmed by 3 bases and J by 6 bases, 8 bases remained unmatched. Germline CDR1 is KGHSH and CDR2 is LQKENI. DNA for the CDR3: TGTGCCAGCTCACCCCCGGGACAGAAAGGTCAGCCCCAGCATTTT. Its protein product is CASSPPGQKGQPQHF.

The V gene is TRBV9, the J gene TRBJ1-5, with TRBD1 identical over 9 bases. The CDR3 totals 21 residues. CDR1 is SGDLS, CDR2 YYNGEE, per germline. The V segment lost 1 base and the J segment 5 bases; nucleotides outside the gene matches: 22. CDR3 DNA sequence: TGTGCCAGCAGCGTAAAGGTCTTGGGTTTTAGGGACAGGGCGGAATATCAGCCCCAGCATTTT. Protein: CASSVKVLGFRDRAEYQPQHF.

This chain joins TRBV7-2 and TRBJ1-4; D may be TRBD1 (5 bases). CDR1 is SGHTA and CDR2 is FQGNSA in the germline V gene. The CDR3 consists of 15 residues. V was pared by 2 bases and J by 5 bases, with 12 bases between. CDR3 loop: CASSLTPGGNEKLFF. CDR3 coding DNA: TGTGCCAGCAGCTTAACCCCCGGGGGGAATGAAAAACTGTTTTTT. The whole variable domain, filled in from reference TRBV7-2 and TRBJ1-4, reads GAGVSQSPSNKVTEKGKDVELRCDPISGHTALYWYRQSLGQGLEFLIYFQGNSAPDKSGLPSDRFSAERTGGSVSTLTIQRTQQEDSAVYLCASSLTPGGNEKLFFGSGTQLSVL.

V and J are TRBV7-3 and TRBJ1-2, with TRBD1 as a possible D gene (5 bases). CDR3 length: 12 residues. V was trimmed by 0 bases and J by 7 bases, leaving 6 bases between them. The germline gives CDR1 SGHTA, CDR2 FQGTGA. For the CDR3, the DNA is TGTGCCAGCAGCTTAACGGGGCGTGGCTACACCTTC. This translates into CASSLTGRGYTF. The full variable domain, its missing parts supplied by reference TRBV7-3 and TRBJ1-2, is GAGVSQTPSNKVTEKGKYVELRCDPISGHTALYWYRQSLGQGPEFLIYFQGTGAADDSGLPNDRFFAVRPEGSVSTLKIQRTERGDSAVYLCASSLTGRGYTFGSGTRLTVV.

The V call is TRBV5-5, the J call TRBJ1-5; TRBD1 is a possible D gene (6 bases). The V gene lost 0 bases and the J gene lost 9 bases, with 13 bases spanning the gap. The CDR3 has 14 residues. Germline V gene data show CDR1 as SGHKS and CDR2 as YYEKEE (reference sequence). CDR3 amino acids: CASSLADWGPPQHF. CDR3 nucleotide sequence: TGTGCCAGCAGCTTGGCCGACTGGGGGCCGCCCCAGCATTTT.

The V and J genes are TRBV28 and TRBJ2-5; the D gene is possibly TRBD1 (6 bases). Germline V lookup: CDR1 MDHEN, CDR2 SYDVKM. The germline V and J ends were trimmed by 5 bases and 0 bases, with 10 bases remaining between them. The CDR3 sequence is 14 residues long. As DNA, the CDR3 is TGTGCCAGCAGTGTGGACAGTTACCAAGAGACCCAGTACTTC. Amino acids: CASSVDSYQETQYF.

V is TRBV5-1 and J is TRBJ1-4; weak D call: TRBD1 (6 bases). This CDR3 has 15 residues. Germline values: CDR1 SGHRS, CDR2 YFSETQ. V was cut by 1 base and J by 6 bases, with 13 bases left in between. The CDR3 bases are TGCGCCAGCAGCTTGTTAGGGACAAACGATGAAAAACTGTTTTTT. It translates to CASSLLGTNDEKLFF.

V usage is TRBV29-1 and J usage is TRBJ2-7, with unresolved D. V was clipped by 7 bases and J by 4 bases, with 11 bases between them. Germline assignment: CDR1 SQVTM and CDR2 ANQGSEA. CDR3 length: 11 residues. CDR3 DNA: TGCAGCGCCCTTTACAGTTACGAGCAGTACTTC. Protein product: CSALYSYEQYF.

With respect to this clone: The sample carries other DNA sequences with the same CDR3. The chain is built from TRBV9 and TRBJ2-1; 10 bases align to TRBD1. The V and J ends lost 3 bases and 1 base, in that order; junction bases with no gene match: 1. The CDR3 totals 15 residues. Germline-derived CDR1 and CDR2 are SGDLS and YYNGEE. The CDR3 loop is CASSGDRGSYNEQFF. CDR3 in DNA: TGTGCCAGCAGCGGGGACAGGGGTTCCTACAATGAGCAGTTCTTC.

The chain employs TRBV28 and TRBJ1-1, with TRBD1 matching 9 bases. V gave up 5 bases and J gave up 8 bases; unmatched junction bases: 6. This CDR3 spans 13 amino acids. Germline CDR1 MDHEN, CDR2 SYDVKM. The CDR3, as DNA: TGTGCCAGCAGTGGGGACAGGGCAGGCGAAGCTTTCTTT. This gives the protein CASSGDRAGEAFF.